The next 30 T cell receptor beta chains were all read from a single sample in a study of Ad26.COV2.S vaccination and SARS-CoV-2 variants. The repertoire was sequenced with immunoSEQ multiplex PCR; TCRdb's copy has only in-frame clones and lacks some. The sample lists a few hundred thousand clones, more than 70% occurring once. Indicated treatment: about 20 received Ad26.COV2.S at low or high dose, single or two shots; roughly five received placebo; per-sample allocation not given. Repertoires come from day 63 after the first vaccine or placebo injection. This specimen consisted of peripheral blood, obtained in a trial of Ad26.COV2.S vaccine versus placebo. Receptors were obtained from a person between 18 and 65 years old who received the Ad26.COV2.S COVID-19 vaccine or a placebo.

The CDR3 DNA reads as TGTGCCAGCAGCTCGACCAAGGAGACCCAGTACTTC. It codes for CASSSTKETQYF. The V call is TRBV6-2 or TRBV6-3, the J call TRBJ2-5; the D is unclear. V lost 6 bases and J lost 5, with 10 bases in between. The CDR3 spans 12 residues. Germline V gene lookup returns CDR1 MNHEY and CDR2 SVGEGT.

V usage is TRBV5-1 and J usage is TRBJ2-1, with no clear D. Germline V gene data show CDR1 as SGHRS and CDR2 as YFSETQ. Trimming removed 7 bases at V and 2 bases at J, with 16 bases between. The CDR3 length is 15 residues. Here the CDR3 reads CASRLTSSTYNEQFF. DNA for the CDR3: TGCGCCAGCCGCCTTACGAGCAGCACCTACAATGAGCAGTTCTTC. Full variable domain (rest looked up from reference TRBV5-1 and TRBJ2-1): KAGVTQTPRYLIKTRGQQVTLSCSPISGHRSVSWYQQTPGQGLQFLFEYFSETQRNKGNFPGRFSGRQFSNSRSEMNVSTLELGDSALYLCASRLTSSTYNEQFFGPGTRLTVL.

This chain uses TRBV14 with TRBJ2-2; D is unclear. Trimming left V 3 bases short and J 8 bases short, with 13 bases between. Germline loops: CDR1 SGHDN, CDR2 FVKESK. CDR3 length: 14 amino acids. CDR3 sequence reads: CASSQAVVAGELFF. CDR3 sequence (DNA): TGTGCCAGCAGCCAGGCAGTGGTTGCGGGGGAGCTGTTTTTT.

V gene TRBV19 combines with J gene TRBJ1-6; tentatively, D is TRBD1 (5 bases). Trimming stripped 7 bases from V and 10 bases from J, with 20 bases between. The CDR3 is made up of 15 amino acids. CDR1 LNHDA and CDR2 SQIVND come from the germline V gene (reference sequence). In DNA form, the CDR3 reads TGTGCCAGTACCCTCACGGGGGTGAGGGGATCACCCCTCCACTTT. Its translation: CASTLTGVRGSPLHF.

This clone has just one count. This chain uses TRBV2 with TRBJ1-4; D remains ambiguous. There are 12 residues in the CDR3. Germline CDR1 SNHLY, CDR2 FYNNEI. V lost 0 bases, J lost 7 bases, and 3 bases lay in between. CDR3 bases: TGTGCCAGCAGTGAAGCCCGTGAAAAACTGTTTTTT. Protein sequence: CASSEAREKLFF.

The count of this clone is one. V and J are TRBV6-2 or TRBV6-3 and TRBJ2-3; 11 bases align to TRBD2. Germline CDR1 is MNHEY and CDR2 is SVGEGT. The CDR3 totals 16 residues. J was trimmed by 6 bases and V by 3 bases; bases with no gene match: 8. CDR3 in DNA: TGTGCCAGCAGTTATTCTCTAGCGGGGGGTACCGATACGCAGTATTTT. Amino acids: CASSYSLAGGTDTQYF.

The V gene is TRBV7-9, the J gene TRBJ1-1; D may be TRBD1 (5 bases). V lost 7 bases to trimming and J lost 4 bases, with 13 bases between them. The CDR3 totals 13 residues. Germline CDR1 reads SEHNR; CDR2 reads FQNEAQ (reference sequence). Written as DNA, the CDR3 is TGTGCCAGCAATCTTGGGGGACCCACTGAAGCTTTCTTT. Its protein is CASNLGGPTEAFF. Together with reference TRBV7-9 and TRBJ1-1, the CDR3 gives the full variable domain: DTGVSQNPRHKITKRGQNVTFRCDPISEHNRLYWYRQTLGQGPEFLTYFQNEAQLEKSRLLSDRFSAERPKGSFSTLEIQRTEQGDSAMYLCASNLGGPTEAFFGQGTRLTVV.

V gene TRBV27 combines with J gene TRBJ1-6, with 8 nucleotides matching TRBD1. Germline V CDR1 and CDR2: MNHEY, SMNVEV (reference sequence). The CDR3 sequence is 16 residues long. With V trimmed by 6 bases and J by 5 bases, 9 bases remained unmatched. The CDR3 DNA reads TGTGCCAGCAGGTTTATAGAGGACAGGGATAATTCACCCCTCCACTTT. Protein: CASRFIEDRDNSPLHF.

This clone was detected only once. The chain is built from TRBV7-9 and TRBJ2-2; 9 bases match TRBD2. The CDR3 is 15 amino acids. V lost 3 bases and J lost 4; bases outside the gene matches: 3. Looked up from germline, CDR1 is SEHNR and CDR2 is FQNEAQ (reference sequence). The CDR3 region has the DNA TGTGCCAGCAGCTTCAGTAGCGGGGGCACCGGGGAGCTGTTTTTT. Translating gives CASSFSSGGTGELFF.

The chain recombines TRBV9 with TRBJ2-3, with a possible D match to TRBD2 (5 bases). Germline loops: CDR1 SGDLS, CDR2 YYNGEE. V lost 6 bases and J lost 2, with 10 bases in between. This CDR3 is 13 amino acids long. The CDR3 coding sequence is TGTGCCAGCAACCAACTAGACACAGATACGCAGTATTTT. This codes for CASNQLDTDTQYF.

This chain links TRBV5-4 with TRBJ1-1, with D perhaps matching TRBD1 (6 bases). Germline values: CDR1 SGHNT, CDR2 YYREEE (reference sequence). Trimming pared 0 bases from V and 0 bases from J, leaving 9 bases between. The CDR3 runs to 15 residues. The CDR3 is CASSLEQGVNTEAFF. CDR3 DNA: TGTGCCAGCAGCTTGGAACAGGGCGTGAACACTGAAGCTTTCTTT.

This chain connects TRBV5-1 to TRBJ1-1; a possible D gene is TRBD1 (6 bases). The V gene's germline CDR1 is SGHRS and CDR2 YFSETQ. The CDR3 runs to 17 residues. V lost 0 bases and J 4 bases, leaving 19 bases between the germline ends. CDR3 loop: CASSLVSRGGYVTEAFF. The CDR3 DNA is TGCGCCAGCAGCTTGGTTTCCAGGGGTGGGTACGTCACTGAAGCTTTCTTT. The whole variable domain, filled in from reference TRBV5-1 and TRBJ1-1, reads KAGVTQTPRYLIKTRGQQVTLSCSPISGHRSVSWYQQTPGQGLQFLFEYFSETQRNKGNFPGRFSGRQFSNSRSEMNVSTLELGDSALYLCASSLVSRGGYVTEAFFGQGTRLTVV.

This sequence joins TRBV5-1 and TRBJ2-7; TRBD2 might be the D (5 bases). The CDR3 runs to 12 residues. Trimming pared 4 bases from V and 7 bases from J, leaving 12 bases between. Germline CDR1 is SGHRS and CDR2 is YFSETQ. CDR3 sequence reads: CASSGGRLEQYF. Written as DNA, the CDR3 is TGCGCCAGCAGCGGAGGACGTTTAGAGCAGTACTTC.

In DNA form, the CDR3 reads TGTGCCAGCAGCCCGGGGACAGGGATAGGGGAGACCCAGTACTTC. Amino acids: CASSPGTGIGETQYF. This rearrangement joins TRBV7-8 to TRBJ2-5; TRBD1 matches at 9 bases. Trimming cost V 5 bases and J 5 bases; bases outside gene matches: 9. The germline V gene has CDR1 SGHVS and CDR2 FQNEAQ. The CDR3 extends over 15 amino acids.

J is TRBJ2-7 and V is TRBV18, with no clear D. V lost 3 bases to trimming and J lost 1 base, with 7 bases between them. Per the germline V gene, CDR1 is KGHSH and CDR2 is LQKENI. The CDR3 contains 13 residues. The CDR3: CASSPPNSYEQYF. DNA of the CDR3: TGTGCCAGCTCACCCCCCAATTCCTACGAGCAGTACTTC. Full variable domain (remainder filled in from reference TRBV18 and TRBJ2-7): NAGVMQNPRHLVRRRGQEARLRCSPMKGHSHVYWYRQLPEEGLKFMVYLQKENIIDESGMPKERFSAEFPKEGPSILRIQQVVRGDSAAYFCASSPPNSYEQYFGPGTRLTVT.

The chain is built from TRBV30 and TRBJ2-2, with TRBD1 matching 9 bases. Germline V gives CDR1 GTSNPN, CDR2 SVGIG (reference sequence). The CDR3 runs 15 residues. The V gene end was trimmed by 3 bases and the J gene end by 6 bases; junction bases not matched to a gene: 8. The CDR3: CAWRSWDRDAGELFF. DNA of the CDR3: TGTGCCTGGAGGTCATGGGACAGGGATGCCGGGGAGCTGTTTTTT.

The V and J genes are TRBV15 and TRBJ1-4, with D hard to call. V gave up 1 base and J gave up 7 bases, with 10 bases separating them. Per the germline V gene, CDR1 is LNHNV and CDR2 is YYDKDF (reference sequence). There are 14 residues in the CDR3. CDR3 coding DNA: TGTGCCACCAGCAGAGGTCAGGCCCCTGAAAAACTGTTTTTT. It encodes CATSRGQAPEKLFF.

This clone appeared once. This sequence joins TRBV16 and TRBJ2-1; no clear D. Per the germline V gene, CDR1 is KGHSY and CDR2 is FQNENV. Between the trimmed V and J ends, which lost 0 bases and 8 bases, there was a span of 8 bases. The CDR3 runs 13 residues. The CDR3 DNA follows: TGTGCCAGCAGCCAATCCTCGGACCATGAGCAGTTCTTC. This sequence encodes CASSQSSDHEQFF.

This chain joins TRBV19 and TRBJ1-5; D not resolved. This CDR3 region has 16 residues. Germline CDR1 and CDR2: LNHDA and SQIVND (reference sequence). V gave up 1 base and J gave up 4 bases, with 14 bases separating them. CDR3 region: CASSIGAVGNNQPQHF. In DNA, the CDR3 is TGTGCCAGTAGTATAGGGGCGGTAGGGAATAATCAGCCCCAGCATTTT.

In its sample, this clone was seen once. This chain joins TRBV5-1 and TRBJ1-3; D remains ambiguous. The CDR3 is 14 residues long. Germline V gene data show CDR1 as SGHRS and CDR2 as YFSETQ. Deletions cut 0 bases from V and 0 bases from J, with 4 bases between. The CDR3 region is CASSLDVSGNTIYF. For the CDR3, the DNA is TGCGCCAGCAGCTTGGATGTCTCTGGAAACACCATATATTTT.

The rearrangement uses TRBV19 and TRBJ1-1; no definite D call. The germline V and J ends were trimmed by 3 bases and 3 bases, with 2 bases remaining between them. CDR3 length: 11 residues. The germline CDR1 and CDR2 sequences are LNHDA and SQIVND (reference sequence). The CDR3 coding sequence is TGTGCCAGTAGTATGTACACTGAAGCTTTCTTT. The encoded protein is CASSMYTEAFF.

The genes are TRBV6-1 and TRBJ1-1; perhaps TRBD1 as D (6 bases). The germline gives CDR1 MNHNS, CDR2 SASEGT. V dropped 1 base and J dropped 8 bases, with 11 bases sitting between them. CDR3 length: 13 residues. In nucleotides, the CDR3 is TGTGCCAGCAGTGAAGAAGGGGGGCTAGAAGCTTTCTTT. The encoded protein is CASSEEGGLEAFF.

The V and J genes are TRBV4-1 and TRBJ2-5, with D possibly matching TRBD2 (7 bases). This CDR3 spans 16 amino acids. Trimming shortened V by 0 bases and J by 2 bases, and 13 bases separated the two germline ends. CDR1 is MGHRA and CDR2 is YSYEKL in the germline V gene. The CDR3 DNA reads as TGCGCCAGCAGCCAAGAGTGGGCGGGGGCACAAGAGACCCAGTACTTC. Its translation is CASSQEWAGAQETQYF.

The rearrangement links TRBV7-2 to TRBJ1-2; D is unclear. The CDR3 is 14 residues long. The germline V gene encodes CDR1 SGHTA and CDR2 FQGNSA. Trimming removed 5 bases at V and 1 base at J, with 11 bases between. Here the CDR3 DNA reads TGTGCCAGCAGCCCTGGACGGATTAACTATGGCTACACCTTC. It codes for CASSPGRINYGYTF.

J is TRBJ1-5 and V is TRBV7-9; 7 nucleotides align to TRBD1. Germline V CDR1 and CDR2: SEHNR, FQNEAQ (reference sequence). The CDR3 has 19 amino acids. V gave up 1 base and J gave up 0 bases; unmatched junction bases: 12. The CDR3 DNA sequence: TGTGCCAGCAGCTTAGGAGGCAGGGGGGCTCCCCTTAGCAATCAGCCCCAGCATTTT. Protein: CASSLGGRGAPLSNQPQHF.

The chain links TRBV18 to TRBJ1-2, with D hard to call. V gave up 2 bases and J gave up 0 bases, with 10 bases separating them. Germline V CDR1 and CDR2: KGHSH, LQKENI. There are 15 residues in the CDR3. CDR3 coding DNA: TGTGCCAGCTCACCATACGGGGAGGCTAACTATGGCTACACCTTC. Translating it yields CASSPYGEANYGYTF.

The V call is TRBV19, the J call TRBJ2-2; 7 bases are shared with TRBD1. V gave up 5 bases and J gave up 3 bases; unmatched junction bases: 12. CDR3 size: 17 residues. Germline V gives CDR1 LNHDA, CDR2 SQIVND (reference sequence). This chain's CDR3 is CASSRQAGTADTGELFF. In DNA, the CDR3 is TGTGCCAGTAGTCGTCAGGCCGGGACAGCCGACACCGGGGAGCTGTTTTTT.

A single count supports this clone. This chain links TRBV3-1 (or the pseudogene TRBV3-2) with TRBJ1-2; D not resolved. This CDR3 is built from 15 residues. Germline loops: CDR1 LGHDT, CDR2 YNNKEL (reference sequence). V lost 0 bases to trimming and J lost 6 bases, with 14 bases between them. CDR3 sequence: CASSQESLSLHGYTF. CDR3 coding DNA: TGTGCCAGCAGCCAAGAATCTCTCAGTTTACATGGCTACACCTTC.

The rearrangement links TRBV5-5 to TRBJ1-3; weak D call: TRBD1 (5 bases). The V gene lost 0 bases and the J gene lost 11 bases, with 9 bases spanning the gap. CDR1 is SGHKS, CDR2 YYEKEE, per germline (reference sequence). The CDR3 covers 12 residues. CDR3 bases: TGTGCCAGCAGCTTGGACAGGACGGCCATATATTTT. This codes for CASSLDRTAIYF.

V and J are TRBV29-1 and TRBJ1-2; D gene uncertain. The CDR3 sequence is 12 residues long. Trimming pared 7 bases from V and 8 bases from J, leaving 17 bases between. CDR1 is SQVTM and CDR2 is ANQGSEA in the germline V gene. CDR3 coding DNA: TGCAGCGACGAGTTAACAGTGGGGGGCTACACCTTC. This encodes CSDELTVGGYTF.